These T cell receptor beta chains were read from a single sample in a study of blood T cell repertoires in COVID-19. Generated by immunoSEQ multiplex PCR, the TCRdb table keeps only in-frame clones and is missing some. The table lists approximately 170,000 clones, around four fifths of them singletons. Material: peripheral blood. The receptors were sampled from a man aged 65 to 79 who had recovered from COVID-19. CDR3s include the opening cysteine and the closing phenylalanine or tryptophan. The D gene is left open where the match is weak. Clone sizes are given selectively: once, few, many, or a class where the clone is expanded.

cdr3_nt: TGCAGCGTTCAAGCGGGAGGGAGGAATGAGCAGTTCTTC
cdr3_aa: CSVQAGGRNEQFF
clone_size: .
v_call: TRBV29-1
d_call: TRBD2
j_call: TRBJ2-1

cdr3_nt: TGTGCCAGCAGCCCTGGACTAGCGGGAAGCACAGATACGCAGTATTTT
cdr3_aa: CASSPGLAGSTDTQYF
clone_size: .
v_call: TRBV5-4
d_call: TRBD2
j_call: TRBJ2-3

cdr3_nt: TGTGCCAGCAGCTCCGGACTAGCGGGATCGTACGAGCAGTACTTC
cdr3_aa: CASSSGLAGSYEQYF
clone_size: .
v_call: TRBV7-2
d_call: TRBD2
j_call: TRBJ2-7

cdr3_nt: TGTGCCAGCAGTTTGTCAGGGGGCCCGAGCTCCTATAATTCACCCCTCCACTTT
cdr3_aa: CASSLSGGPSSYNSPLHF
clone_size: .
v_call: TRBV27
d_call: TRBD1
j_call: TRBJ1-6

cdr3_nt: TGCAGAGCTAGCGAGTACAATGAGCAGTTCTTC
cdr3_aa: CRASEYNEQFF
clone_size: .
v_call: TRBV29-1
d_call: .
j_call: TRBJ2-1

cdr3_nt: TGTGCCTCTCGAGTAGGGCCCAGGGGCTACGAGCAGTACTTC
cdr3_aa: CASRVGPRGYEQYF
clone_size: .
v_call: TRBV19
d_call: .
j_call: TRBJ2-7

cdr3_nt: TGTGCCACCAAGGACAGGGGGCTCGGGAACTATGGCTACACCTTC
cdr3_aa: CATKDRGLGNYGYTF
clone_size: .
v_call: TRBV5-4
d_call: TRBD1
j_call: TRBJ1-2

cdr3_nt: TGTGCCAGCAGCGTGAGTGCAGGGACCTACGAGCAGTACTTC
cdr3_aa: CASSVSAGTYEQYF
clone_size: .
v_call: TRBV9
d_call: .
j_call: TRBJ2-7

cdr3_nt: TGTGCCAGCAGCCCCGTAGACCGGCGAGGGAATTCACCCCTCCACTTT
cdr3_aa: CASSPVDRRGNSPLHF
clone_size: .
v_call: TRBV5-8
d_call: .
j_call: TRBJ1-6

cdr3_nt: TGTGCCAGCAGTACTCGCCCGGGACAACTCTACGAGCAGTACTTC
cdr3_aa: CASSTRPGQLYEQYF
clone_size: .
v_call: TRBV6-2/TRBV6-3
d_call: .
j_call: TRBJ2-7

cdr3_nt: TGTGCCAGCAGCCCCTGGGACAGCAACTACGAGCAGTACTTC
cdr3_aa: CASSPWDSNYEQYF
clone_size: .
v_call: TRBV7-8
d_call: TRBD1
j_call: TRBJ2-7

cdr3_nt: TGCGCCAGCAGCGAGGGCCCGGGAGGGGAAAAACTGTTTTTT
cdr3_aa: CASSEGPGGEKLFF
clone_size: once
v_call: TRBV5-1
d_call: .
j_call: TRBJ1-4

cdr3_nt: TGTGCCAGGAGCAAAGGGGGACAGGGGGCAATTGTGAACGAAAAACTGTTTTTT
cdr3_aa: CARSKGGQGAIVNEKLFF
clone_size: .
v_call: TRBV21-1
d_call: .
j_call: TRBJ1-4

cdr3_nt: TGCGCCAGCAGTGATCTAGCGGGAGGTAACAATGAGCAGTTCTTC
cdr3_aa: CASSDLAGGNNEQFF
clone_size: .
v_call: TRBV10-2
d_call: TRBD2
j_call: TRBJ2-1

cdr3_nt: TGTGCCAGCAGCTTCCGCAGATATTACGAGCAGTACTTC
cdr3_aa: CASSFRRYYEQYF
clone_size: .
v_call: TRBV11-2
d_call: .
j_call: TRBJ2-7

cdr3_nt: TGTGCCAGCAGCTTAGGAGTGGGGACAGCATATGGCTACACCTTC
cdr3_aa: CASSLGVGTAYGYTF
clone_size: .
v_call: TRBV7-6
d_call: TRBD1
j_call: TRBJ1-2